The 9 T cell receptor beta chains reported below all come from one sample, sequenced in a study of blood T cell repertoires in COVID-19. The assay was immunoSEQ multiplex PCR, and TCRdb's table has in-frame clones only and misses some. The sample holds some 200,000 clones, approximately 86% seen once. Specimen: peripheral blood. These receptor sequences come from a man between 40 and 49 years old with active or convalescent COVID-19.

This clone showed up just a few times. The chain employs TRBV13 and TRBJ1-1, with D uncertain. This CDR3 region has 13 residues. Germline CDR1 and CDR2: PRHDT and FYEKMQ (reference sequence). Trimming took off 4 bases at V and 3 bases at J, with 9 bases between the two ends. The CDR3 nucleotides read TGTGCCAGCAGCTCTACCCTGGACACTGAAGCTTTCTTT. It specifies CASSSTLDTEAFF.

This clone is judged medium-sized. The V gene is TRBV6-1, the J gene TRBJ1-2; TRBD1 aligns across 7 bases. The CDR3 spans 15 residues. The V gene's germline CDR1 is MNHNS and CDR2 SASEGT. Losses at the gene ends were 2 bases for V and 0 bases for J; bases not matched to a gene: 3. The CDR3 sequence is CASSETGATNYGYTF. The CDR3 bases are TGTGCCAGCAGTGAAACAGGGGCCACTAACTATGGCTACACCTTC.

The chain combines TRBV3-1 (or the pseudogene TRBV3-2) with TRBJ2-3, with a possible D match to TRBD2 (5 bases). V lost 5 bases to trimming and J lost 9 bases, with 18 bases between them. Germline CDR1 and CDR2: LGHDT and YNNKEL (reference sequence). This CDR3 has 14 residues. The DNA for the CDR3 is TGTGCCAGCAGCAGACTACCAGACGCTAACACGCAGTATTTT. Protein: CASSRLPDANTQYF.

The J gene is TRBJ2-3, the V gene TRBV10-2; D not certain. The germline V gene encodes CDR1 WSHSY and CDR2 SAAADI. V was pared by 7 bases and J by 0 bases, with 11 bases between. The CDR3 is 14 residues long. The CDR3 DNA sequence: TGCGCCAGCACCCCGGGTCGTAGCACAGATACGCAGTATTTT. It codes for CASTPGRSTDTQYF.

This sequence joins TRBV18 and TRBJ1-2; D ambiguous. The CDR3 spans 15 residues. The V end lost 1 base, the J end lost 8 bases, and 17 bases lay between the germline ends. Per germline, CDR1 KGHSH and CDR2 LQKENI. In DNA, the CDR3 is TGTGCCAGCTCACCACTGGTCTCATTGGGAGGGGGCTACACCTTC. Translated: CASSPLVSLGGGYTF.

J is TRBJ2-1 and V is TRBV9; perhaps TRBD1 as D (6 bases). The germline V gene encodes CDR1 SGDLS and CDR2 YYNGEE. V was trimmed by 3 bases and J by 5 bases, leaving 15 bases between them. CDR3 size: 15 residues. CDR3 nucleotides: TGTGCCAGCAGCGAGGGCCAGGGGCCTCACAATGAGCAGTTCTTC. This gives the protein CASSEGQGPHNEQFF.

The chain uses TRBV18 and TRBJ2-2, with a tentative D call TRBD1 (5 bases). CDR1 and CDR2 from the germline V gene are KGHSH and LQKENI. Between the trimmed V and J ends, which lost 3 bases and 4 bases, there was a span of 15 bases. The CDR3 runs to 16 residues. CDR3 amino acids: CASSPYFGDSTGELFF. The DNA for the CDR3 is TGTGCCAGCTCACCCTATTTTGGAGACAGCACCGGGGAGCTGTTTTTT. Full variable domain (outside the CDR3, taken from reference TRBV18 and TRBJ2-2): NAGVMQNPRHLVRRRGQEARLRCSPMKGHSHVYWYRQLPEEGLKFMVYLQKENIIDESGMPKERFSAEFPKEGPSILRIQQVVRGDSAAYFCASSPYFGDSTGELFFGEGSRLTVL.

The chain uses TRBV7-6 and TRBJ2-7, with D maybe TRBD2 (5 bases). V lost 5 bases and J 7 bases, leaving 12 bases between the germline ends. The CDR3 runs to 12 residues. CDR1 is SGHVS, CDR2 FNYEAQ, per germline. DNA of the CDR3: TGTGCCAGCAGCCAAGGACTGTGGGAGCAGTACTTC. It is translated as CASSQGLWEQYF.

The chain uses TRBV4-3 and TRBJ1-2; D possibly corresponds to TRBD1 (5 bases). The CDR3 extends over 17 amino acids. Per germline, CDR1 LGHNA and CDR2 YSLEER. V was trimmed by 1 base and J by 2 bases, leaving 17 bases between them. CDR3 in amino acids: CASSQVLLQEMNYGYTF. The DNA of the CDR3 is TGCGCCAGCAGCCAAGTCCTCTTACAGGAAATGAACTATGGCTACACCTTC.